The 28 T cell receptor beta chains below come from one sample, sequenced in a study of blood T cell repertoires in COVID-19. Assay: immunoSEQ multiplex PCR; the TCRdb copy retains only in-frame clones and omits some. The sample carries 450,000 or so clones, 75% to 90% recorded once. Source material: peripheral blood. Receptors originate from a man between 18 and 29 years old with COVID-19, enrolled during active disease.

A few counts support this clone. This rearrangement joins TRBV18 to TRBJ2-1; 15 bases fit TRBD2. The CDR3 loop spans 18 amino acids. The germline gives CDR1 KGHSH, CDR2 LQKENI. The V and J ends lost 2 bases and 4 bases, in that order; junction bases with no gene match: 6. The CDR3 spells CASSPTGLAGGGYNEQFF. DNA for the CDR3: TGTGCCAGCTCACCAACCGGACTAGCGGGAGGGGGGTACAATGAGCAGTTCTTC.

This rearrangement joins TRBV7-6 to TRBJ1-1; D not resolved. CDR1 is SGHVS and CDR2 is FNYEAQ in the germline V gene. Between the trimmed V and J ends, which lost 4 bases and 3 bases, there was a span of 12 bases. This CDR3 is 14 amino acids long. Written as DNA, the CDR3 is TGTGCCAGCAGCTCACCGGGAGGTGACACTGAAGCTTTCTTT. Its translation: CASSSPGGDTEAFF.

This sequence joins TRBV2 and TRBJ1-2; D uncertain. Germline assignment: CDR1 SNHLY and CDR2 FYNNEI. The V gene lost 6 bases and the J gene lost 7 bases, with 18 bases spanning the gap. This CDR3 region has 14 residues. In DNA, the CDR3 is TGTGCCAGCAGAGGCTTTTACGGGGAGGGTGGCTACACCTTC. Amino acids: CASRGFYGEGGYTF. The full variable domain, in which reference TRBV2 and TRBJ1-2 provide the parts outside the CDR3, is EPEVTQTPSHQVTQMGQEVILRCVPISNHLYFYWYRQILGQKVEFLVSFYNNEISEKSEIFDDQFSVERPDGSNFTLKIRSTKLEDSAMYFCASRGFYGEGGYTFGSGTRLTVV.

The J gene is TRBJ2-1, the V gene TRBV30, with 12 bases that match TRBD2. Germline CDR1 and CDR2: GTSNPN and SVGIG (reference sequence). The CDR3 covers 15 residues. The V gene end was trimmed by 0 bases and the J gene end by 9 bases; junction bases not matched to a gene: 6. The CDR3 sequence: CAWSVRTSGTTEQFF. The CDR3 DNA reads TGTGCCTGGAGTGTTCGGACTAGCGGGACTACTGAGCAGTTCTTC.

The V gene is TRBV24-1, the J gene TRBJ2-2, with D perhaps TRBD2 (6 bases). Looked up from germline, CDR1 is KGHDR and CDR2 is SFDVKD. The CDR3 is 16 amino acids. The ends were cut back, 4 bases at V and 1 base at J, with 12 bases in the middle. Here the CDR3 reads CATSEGRRKNTGELFF. The DNA for the CDR3 is TGTGCCACCAGTGAGGGGAGGCGGAAGAACACCGGGGAGCTGTTTTTT.

The rearrangement links TRBV9 to TRBJ1-2; D might be TRBD1 (6 bases). Trimming left V 0 bases short and J 2 bases short, with 11 bases between. Germline CDR1 SGDLS, CDR2 YYNGEE. There are 15 residues in the CDR3. The CDR3 loop is CASSVGTVSNYGYTF. The CDR3 DNA reads TGTGCCAGCAGCGTAGGGACAGTCTCCAACTATGGCTACACCTTC.

The chain has TRBV4-1 and TRBJ1-2, with a tentative D call TRBD1 (5 bases). The CDR3 consists of 15 residues. Germline CDR1 reads MGHRA; CDR2 reads YSYEKL. V was trimmed by 0 bases and J by 2 bases, leaving 10 bases between them. The chain's CDR3 is CASSQETRGNYGYTF. The CDR3 DNA sequence: TGCGCCAGCAGCCAAGAGACTCGGGGGAACTATGGCTACACCTTC.

The V gene is TRBV12-3 or TRBV12-4, the J gene TRBJ1-3; tentatively, D is TRBD1 (6 bases). The germline V and J ends were trimmed by 5 bases and 3 bases, with 8 bases remaining between them. The CDR3 extends over 13 amino acids. CDR3 residues: CASSPGDGNTIYF. In nucleotides, the CDR3 is TGTGCCAGCAGTCCAGGGGATGGAAACACCATATATTTT.

V and J are TRBV18 and TRBJ2-3; 13 bases fit TRBD2. Germline V gene sequence: CDR1 KGHSH, CDR2 LQKENI. J lost 6 bases, V lost 4 bases, and 22 bases had no gene match. The CDR3 is made up of 21 amino acids. CDR3 nucleotides: TGTGCCAGCTCACGTTCGGCGACTAGCGGGGGGAGTTTAGAAAGACGGGATACGCAGTATTTT. Translation gives CASSRSATSGGSLERRDTQYF. Based on the CDR3 plus reference TRBV18 and TRBJ2-3, the full variable domain is NAGVMQNPRHLVRRRGQEARLRCSPMKGHSHVYWYRQLPEEGLKFMVYLQKENIIDESGMPKERFSAEFPKEGPSILRIQQVVRGDSAAYFCASSRSATSGGSLERRDTQYFGPGTRLTVL.

The table lists this clone with a count of one. The J gene is TRBJ1-2, the V gene TRBV19; D unclear. V was clipped by 6 bases and J by 1 base, with 12 bases between them. CDR3 length: 14 amino acids. Germline-derived CDR1 and CDR2 are LNHDA and SQIVND (reference sequence). The CDR3 is CASRPGPLNYGYTF. For the CDR3, the DNA is TGTGCCAGTAGACCAGGCCCCCTTAACTATGGCTACACCTTC.

Here the CDR3 DNA reads TGTGCCAGCAGTGGACAGGGAGAGCCCCAGCATTTT. It specifies CASSGQGEPQHF. This rearrangement joins TRBV2 to TRBJ1-5; 7 bases agree with TRBD1. CDR3 length: 12 residues. The V gene's germline CDR1 is SNHLY and CDR2 FYNNEI. The V and J ends lost 4 bases and 8 bases, in that order; junction bases with no gene match: 2.

This clone occurred once. The chain carries TRBV5-4 and TRBJ1-4; D gene uncertain. This CDR3 is 15 amino acids long. Germline V CDR1 and CDR2: SGHNT, YYREEE (reference sequence). The germline V and J ends were trimmed by 0 bases and 8 bases, with 14 bases remaining between them. CDR3 coding DNA: TGTGCCAGCAGCTTGGAGGGCGGGGTCAGCGAAAAACTGTTTTTT. Its protein is CASSLEGGVSEKLFF.

This rearrangement joins TRBV19 to TRBJ2-5; 14 nucleotides align to TRBD2. The V and J ends lost 3 bases and 0 bases, in that order; junction bases with no gene match: 3. This CDR3 has 17 residues. Germline lookup yields CDR1 LNHDA and CDR2 SQIVND (reference sequence). The DNA of the CDR3 is TGTGCCAGTAGTATTAGGACTAGCGGGGGGCACCAAGAGACCCAGTACTTC. It specifies CASSIRTSGGHQETQYF.

This rearrangement joins TRBV27 to TRBJ2-2, with D possibly matching TRBD2 (5 bases). Trimming removed 2 bases from V and 1 base from J, with 5 bases in between. Germline values: CDR1 MNHEY, CDR2 SMNVEV (reference sequence). The CDR3 is 14 amino acids. In DNA form, the CDR3 reads TGTGCCAGCAGTTTAGGACTGAACACCGGGGAGCTGTTTTTT. This sequence encodes CASSLGLNTGELFF.

V is TRBV11-3 and J is TRBJ2-1; D gene ambiguous. Trimming stripped 2 bases from V and 6 bases from J, with 8 bases between. Germline assignment: CDR1 SGHNT and CDR2 YENEEA. This CDR3 has 13 amino acids. The CDR3 sequence: CASSLRGRNEQFF. The CDR3 nucleotides are TGTGCCAGCAGCTTAAGAGGCCGCAATGAGCAGTTCTTC.

The chain uses TRBV5-4 and TRBJ2-1, with TRBD1 as a possible D gene (6 bases). The CDR3 consists of 14 residues. Trimming removed 0 bases at V and 3 bases at J, with 7 bases between. Germline V gene sequence: CDR1 SGHNT, CDR2 YYREEE (reference sequence). DNA of the CDR3: TGTGCCAGCAGCTTGGGCAGGGGCTACAATGAGCAGTTCTTC. Translating it yields CASSLGRGYNEQFF.

The chain combines TRBV5-1 with TRBJ2-5; 8 bases are shared with TRBD2. The CDR3 covers 14 residues. Germline values: CDR1 SGHRS, CDR2 YFSETQ. Trimming removed 7 bases from V and 4 bases from J; junction bases left unmatched: 9. Here the CDR3 reads CASGERELVETQYF. In nucleotides, the CDR3 is TGCGCCAGCGGCGAGCGGGAGTTGGTAGAGACCCAGTACTTC.

This clone was seen many times. This rearrangement joins TRBV6-5 to TRBJ2-5, with a tentative D call TRBD2 (6 bases). CDR1 and CDR2 (germline): MNHEY, SVGAGI. V was pared by 6 bases and J by 6 bases, with 17 bases between. The CDR3 is 14 residues long. The CDR3 here is CASSPPGGGKTQYF. The CDR3 DNA reads TGTGCCAGCAGCCCCCCCGGGGGTGGAAAGACCCAGTACTTC.

The gene calls are TRBV19 and TRBJ1-6; D is perhaps TRBD1 (5 bases). Germline CDR1 LNHDA, CDR2 SQIVND (reference sequence). Trimming took off 7 bases at V and 0 bases at J, with 7 bases between the two ends. CDR3 length equals 14 residues. CDR3 sequence reads: CASTRDSYNSPLHF. CDR3 nucleotide sequence: TGTGCCAGTACCAGGGACTCCTATAATTCACCCCTCCACTTT.

J is TRBJ2-1 and V is TRBV7-8; no definite D call. This CDR3 is 11 amino acids long. V lost 7 bases, J lost 8 bases, and 9 bases lay in between. The V gene's germline CDR1 is SGHVS and CDR2 FQNEAQ. The chain's CDR3 is CASTASHEQFF. In DNA, the CDR3 is TGTGCCAGCACCGCAAGCCATGAGCAGTTCTTC.

CDR3 nucleotides: TGTGCCAGCAGCTTAGGGCGTATTGGGACTAGCGGGAAAGTTGGGTTTGAGCAGTACTTC. Protein product: CASSLGRIGTSGKVGFEQYF. V and J are TRBV11-3 and TRBJ2-7; 13 bases line up with TRBD2. CDR1 SGHNT and CDR2 YENEEA come from the germline V gene. V dropped 1 base and J dropped 7; count of bases not matched to a gene: 19. This CDR3 is built from 20 residues.

The rearrangement uses TRBV6-5 and TRBJ2-3; D possibly corresponds to TRBD1 (6 bases). Trimming stripped 7 bases from V and 2 bases from J, with 13 bases between. The CDR3 has 14 amino acids. Germline CDR1 and CDR2: MNHEY and SVGAGI. In nucleotides, the CDR3 is TGTGCCAGCAAGGGGGATGGACCCACAGATACGCAGTATTTT. Residues: CASKGDGPTDTQYF.

The chain recombines TRBV3-1 (or the pseudogene TRBV3-2) with TRBJ1-2, with 8 bases aligning to TRBD1. The V gene end was trimmed by 7 bases and the J gene end by 5 bases; junction bases not matched to a gene: 12. The CDR3 is made up of 15 amino acids. Germline V gives CDR1 LGHDT, CDR2 YNNKEL (reference sequence). The CDR3 here is CASTNLGTGVYGYTF. CDR3 DNA: TGTGCCAGCACCAACTTAGGGACAGGCGTTTATGGCTACACCTTC.

A few counts support this clone. The chain recombines TRBV25-1 with TRBJ1-5; D gene ambiguous. The germline V gene encodes CDR1 MGHDK and CDR2 SYGVNS. V was cut by 7 bases and J by 6 bases, with 10 bases left in between. The CDR3 length is 12 residues. The CDR3 region has the DNA TGTGCCAGCAAGGGAGTTGGTCAGCCCCAGCATTTT. Amino acids: CASKGVGQPQHF.

This clone was seen more than once but under ten times. J is TRBJ1-5 and V is TRBV6-5, with D maybe TRBD1 (6 bases). Trimming took 6 bases from V and 7 from J, leaving 16 bases between them. From germline, CDR1 is MNHEY and CDR2 SVGAGI. The CDR3 is 14 amino acids. CDR3 coding DNA: TGTGCCAGCAGAACTCAACAGGGAAGCCAGCCCCAGCATTTT. This encodes CASRTQQGSQPQHF.

This chain connects TRBV11-2 to TRBJ1-6, with D unclear. CDR1 and CDR2 (germline): SGHAT, FQNNGV. The length of the CDR3 is 14 residues. V lost 3 bases to trimming and J lost 8 bases, with 11 bases between them. The CDR3 is CASSLGLRDSPLHF. The CDR3 DNA is TGTGCCAGCAGCTTGGGGTTGAGGGATTCACCCCTCCACTTT.

V usage is TRBV5-1 and J usage is TRBJ1-5; 8 bases fit TRBD1. Germline lookup yields CDR1 SGHRS and CDR2 YFSETQ. This CDR3 has 16 amino acids. V shed 4 bases and J 7 bases; nucleotides not matched to a gene: 13. In DNA form, the CDR3 reads TGCGCCAGCAGCCCCGAAGCCGGACAGGGCCGACAGCCCCAGCATTTT. This sequence encodes CASSPEAGQGRQPQHF.

The V call is TRBV19, the J call TRBJ2-5; tentative D call: TRBD2 (6 bases). V was clipped by 4 bases and J by 5 bases, with 20 bases between them. The CDR3 consists of 16 residues. The germline CDR1 and CDR2 sequences are LNHDA and SQIVND (reference sequence). The CDR3 DNA follows: TGTGCCAGTAGTAATCGACTAGTCCAGTTCGAGGAGACCCAGTACTTC. This translates into CASSNRLVQFEETQYF.